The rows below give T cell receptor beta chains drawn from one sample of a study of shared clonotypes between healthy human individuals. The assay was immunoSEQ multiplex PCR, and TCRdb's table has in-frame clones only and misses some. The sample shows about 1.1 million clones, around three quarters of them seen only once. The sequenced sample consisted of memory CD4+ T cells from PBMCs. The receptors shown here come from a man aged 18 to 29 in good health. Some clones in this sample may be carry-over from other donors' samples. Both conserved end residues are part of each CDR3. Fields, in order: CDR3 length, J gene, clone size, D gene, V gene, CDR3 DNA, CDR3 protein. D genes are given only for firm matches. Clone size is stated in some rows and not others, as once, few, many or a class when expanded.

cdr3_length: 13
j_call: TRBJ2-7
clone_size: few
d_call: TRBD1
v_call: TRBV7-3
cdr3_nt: TGTGCCAGCAGCTTACGACAGGGCTACGAGCAGTACTTC
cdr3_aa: CASSLRQGYEQYF

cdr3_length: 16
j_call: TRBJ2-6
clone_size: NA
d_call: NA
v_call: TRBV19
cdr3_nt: TGTGCCAGTAGTCCTTGGACCACGACTGGGGCCAACGTCCTGACTTTC
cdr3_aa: CASSPWTTTGANVLTF

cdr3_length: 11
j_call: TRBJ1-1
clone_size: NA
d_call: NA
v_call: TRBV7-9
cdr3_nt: TGTGCCAGCAGCTTAGTCCAGGGAGCTTTCTTT
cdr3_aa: CASSLVQGAFF

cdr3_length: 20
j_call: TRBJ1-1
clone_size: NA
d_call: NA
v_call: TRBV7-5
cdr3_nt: TGTGCCAGAAGCTCTACCTCGGGAAGGGGACAGGGGGCGGAGGGCACTGAAGCTTTCTTT
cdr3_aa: CARSSTSGRGQGAEGTEAFF

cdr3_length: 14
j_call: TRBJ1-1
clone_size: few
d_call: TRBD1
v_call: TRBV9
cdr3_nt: TGTGCCAGCAGCGTAGGGGGACAGGACACTGAAGCTTTCTTT
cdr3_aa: CASSVGGQDTEAFF

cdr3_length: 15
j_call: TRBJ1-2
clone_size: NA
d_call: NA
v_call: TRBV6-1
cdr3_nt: TGTGCCAGCAGTGAAGCGCGGGGGGCCGGCTATGGCTACACCTTC
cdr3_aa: CASSEARGAGYGYTF

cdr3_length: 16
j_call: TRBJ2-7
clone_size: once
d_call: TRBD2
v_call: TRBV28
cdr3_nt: TGTGCCAGCAGTTTAGAAGAGCGGGAGTTTCGGTACGAGCAGTACTTC
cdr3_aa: CASSLEEREFRYEQYF

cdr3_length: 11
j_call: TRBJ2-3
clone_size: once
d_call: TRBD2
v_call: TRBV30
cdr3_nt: TGTGCCTGGAGTGCTAGCGGGAGGGAGTATTTT
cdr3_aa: CAWSASGREYF

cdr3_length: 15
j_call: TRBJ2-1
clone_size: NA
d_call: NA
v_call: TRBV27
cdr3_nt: TGTGCCAGCAGTCCCCCCACCAGCTGGAACAATGAGCAGTTCTTC
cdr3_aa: CASSPPTSWNNEQFF

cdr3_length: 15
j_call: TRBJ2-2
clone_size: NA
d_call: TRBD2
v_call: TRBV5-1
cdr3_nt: TGCGCCAGCAGGTCCGGGACTAGCTCTTCCGGGGAGCTGTTTTTT
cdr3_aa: CASRSGTSSSGELFF

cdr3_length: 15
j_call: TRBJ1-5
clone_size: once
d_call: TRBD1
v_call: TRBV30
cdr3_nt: TGTGCCTGGAGTGTAAAGGGGGCTGGGGATCAGCCCCAGCATTTT
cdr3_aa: CAWSVKGAGDQPQHF

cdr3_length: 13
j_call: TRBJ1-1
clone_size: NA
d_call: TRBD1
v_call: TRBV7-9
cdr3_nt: TGTGCCGGCCGGGACAGGTCGTTTACTGAAGCTTTCTTT
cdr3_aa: CAGRDRSFTEAFF

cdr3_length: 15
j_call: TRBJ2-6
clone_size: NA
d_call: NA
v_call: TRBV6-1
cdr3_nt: TGTGCCAGCAGGCCGGACAGCTCTGGGGCCAACGTCCTGACTTTC
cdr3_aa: CASRPDSSGANVLTF

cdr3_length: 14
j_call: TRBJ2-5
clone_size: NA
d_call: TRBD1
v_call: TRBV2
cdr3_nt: TGTGCCAGCAGCTCTGGACAGGGCTTTGAGACCCAGTACTTC
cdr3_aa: CASSSGQGFETQYF

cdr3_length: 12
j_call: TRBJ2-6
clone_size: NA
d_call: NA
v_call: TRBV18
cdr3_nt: TGTGCCAGCTCACCTCGATTAGACGTCCTGACTTTC
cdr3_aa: CASSPRLDVLTF

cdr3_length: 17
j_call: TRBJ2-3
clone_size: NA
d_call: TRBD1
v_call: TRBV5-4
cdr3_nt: TGTGCCAGCAGCTTGCCCTCCCGGGACAGGGGGCCAGATACGCAGTATTTT
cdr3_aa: CASSLPSRDRGPDTQYF

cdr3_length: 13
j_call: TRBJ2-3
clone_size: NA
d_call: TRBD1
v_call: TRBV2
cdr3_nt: TGTGCCAGCAGATGGACAGGGGCGGATACGCAGTATTTT
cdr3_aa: CASRWTGADTQYF

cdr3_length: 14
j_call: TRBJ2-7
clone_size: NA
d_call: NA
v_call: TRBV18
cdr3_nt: TGTGCCAGCGCACTAAGTTTCCCAGCCTACGAGCAGTACTTC
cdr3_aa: CASALSFPAYEQYF

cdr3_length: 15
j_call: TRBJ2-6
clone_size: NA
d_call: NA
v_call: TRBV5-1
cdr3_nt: TGCGCCAGCAGCTTGGCCGAAGGTGGGGCCAACGTCCTGACTTTC
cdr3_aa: CASSLAEGGANVLTF

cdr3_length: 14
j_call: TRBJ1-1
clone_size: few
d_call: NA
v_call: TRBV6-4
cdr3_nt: TGTGCCAGCAGTTACAGGTTGGGGGACACTGAAGCTTTCTTT
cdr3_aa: CASSYRLGDTEAFF

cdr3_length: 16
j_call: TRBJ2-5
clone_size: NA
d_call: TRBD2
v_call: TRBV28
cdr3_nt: TGTGCCAGCAGTTTAGCCGGGGCGGGACTAGCGGGGACCCAGTACTTC
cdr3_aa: CASSLAGAGLAGTQYF

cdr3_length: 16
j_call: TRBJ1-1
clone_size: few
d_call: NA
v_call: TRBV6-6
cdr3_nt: TGTGCCAGCAGCCTTGGGGGTGTCCGAGGTAGCACTGAAGCTTTCTTT
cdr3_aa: CASSLGGVRGSTEAFF

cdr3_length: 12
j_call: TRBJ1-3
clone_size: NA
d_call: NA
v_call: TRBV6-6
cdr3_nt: TGTGCCAGCAGTTACGAGGGAAACACCATATATTTT
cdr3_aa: CASSYEGNTIYF

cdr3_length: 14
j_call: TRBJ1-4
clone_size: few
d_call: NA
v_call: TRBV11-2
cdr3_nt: TGTGCCAGCAGCTTAGGGAGTAGGGGTGAAAAACTGTTTTTT
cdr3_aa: CASSLGSRGEKLFF

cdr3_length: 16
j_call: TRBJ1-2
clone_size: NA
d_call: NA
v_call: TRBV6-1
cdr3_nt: TGTGCCAGCAGTGAATTTACAACTCTCCCTTTCTATGGCTACACCTTC
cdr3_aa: CASSEFTTLPFYGYTF

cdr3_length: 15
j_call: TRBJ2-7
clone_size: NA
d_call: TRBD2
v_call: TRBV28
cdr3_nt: TGTGCCAGCAGTTACCGAGCGGGAGGATCTTACGAGCAGTACTTC
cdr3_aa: CASSYRAGGSYEQYF

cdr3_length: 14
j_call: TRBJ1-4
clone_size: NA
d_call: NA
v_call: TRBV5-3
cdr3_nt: TGTGCCAGAAGCCGACCGGGACGCCCGGAAAAACTGTTTTTT
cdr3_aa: CARSRPGRPEKLFF

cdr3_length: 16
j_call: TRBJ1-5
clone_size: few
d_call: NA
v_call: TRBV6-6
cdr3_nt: TGTGCCAGCAGTTACTCGATGGGGTTTAGCAATCAGCCCCAGCATTTT
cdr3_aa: CASSYSMGFSNQPQHF

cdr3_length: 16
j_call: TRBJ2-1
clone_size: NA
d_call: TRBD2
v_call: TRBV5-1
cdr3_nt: TGCGCCAGCAGCTTGGGGCTAGCGGGACCCTACAATGAGCAGTTCTTC
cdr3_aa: CASSLGLAGPYNEQFF

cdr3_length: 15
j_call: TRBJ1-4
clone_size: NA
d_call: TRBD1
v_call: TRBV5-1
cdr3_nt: TGCGCCAGCAGCAACCCTCAGGGGGCTAATGAAAAACTGTTTTTT
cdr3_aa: CASSNPQGANEKLFF

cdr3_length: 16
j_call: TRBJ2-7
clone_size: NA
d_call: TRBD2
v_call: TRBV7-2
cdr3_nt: TGTGCCAGCAGCCCGAGGGGGGCTAGCGGGATGCACGAGCAGTACTTC
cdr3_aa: CASSPRGASGMHEQYF

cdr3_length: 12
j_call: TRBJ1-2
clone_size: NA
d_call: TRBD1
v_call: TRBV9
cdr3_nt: TGTGCCAGCAGCGAAAGGGGGCTTGGCTACACCTTC
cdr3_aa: CASSERGLGYTF

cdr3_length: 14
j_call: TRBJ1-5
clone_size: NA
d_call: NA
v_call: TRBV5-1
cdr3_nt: TGCGCCAGCAGCCCTGGGACGGAGAATCAGCCCCAGCATTTT
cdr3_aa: CASSPGTENQPQHF

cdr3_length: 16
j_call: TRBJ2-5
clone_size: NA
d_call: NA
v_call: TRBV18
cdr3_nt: TGTGCCAGCTCACCACCCTGGACTACTTGGAGCGAGACCCAGTACTTC
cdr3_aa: CASSPPWTTWSETQYF

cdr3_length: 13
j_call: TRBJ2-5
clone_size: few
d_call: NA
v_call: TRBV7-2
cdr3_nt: TGTGCCAGCAGCCCCAAGATCGGGGAGACCCAGTACTTC
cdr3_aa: CASSPKIGETQYF

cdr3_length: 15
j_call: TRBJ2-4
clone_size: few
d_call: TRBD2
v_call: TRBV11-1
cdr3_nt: TGTGCCAGCAGCTCGAGCGGGGGGCCTAAAAACATTCAGTACTTC
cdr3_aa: CASSSSGGPKNIQYF

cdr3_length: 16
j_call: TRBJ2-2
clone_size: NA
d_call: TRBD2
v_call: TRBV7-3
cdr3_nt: TGTGCCAGCAGCCCGGGACTACTTCATAACACCGGGGAGCTGTTTTTT
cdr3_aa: CASSPGLLHNTGELFF

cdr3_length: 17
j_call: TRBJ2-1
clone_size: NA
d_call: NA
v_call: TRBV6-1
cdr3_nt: TGTGCCAGCAGTGAAAGGTGGGGGGACAGATCTTACAATGAGCAGTTCTTC
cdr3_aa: CASSERWGDRSYNEQFF

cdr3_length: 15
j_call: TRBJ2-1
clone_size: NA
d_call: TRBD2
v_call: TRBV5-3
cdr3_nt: TGTGCCAGAAGACGGAGACTAGCGGTCCACAATGAGCAGTTCTTC
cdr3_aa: CARRRRLAVHNEQFF

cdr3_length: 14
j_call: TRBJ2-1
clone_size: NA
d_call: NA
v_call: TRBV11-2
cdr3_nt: TGTGCCAGCAGTTATAAAGGACAGATGAATGAGCAGTTCTTC
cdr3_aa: CASSYKGQMNEQFF

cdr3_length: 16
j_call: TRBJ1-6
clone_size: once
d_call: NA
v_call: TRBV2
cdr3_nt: TGTGCCATCCAAGCAAGGAGAAGCTCCTATAATTCACCCCTCCACTTT
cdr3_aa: CAIQARRSSYNSPLHF

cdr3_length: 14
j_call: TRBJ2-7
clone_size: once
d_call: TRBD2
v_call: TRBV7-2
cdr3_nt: TGTGCCAGCAGCTTTCTAGCGGGAGGGAGCGAGCAGTACTTC
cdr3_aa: CASSFLAGGSEQYF

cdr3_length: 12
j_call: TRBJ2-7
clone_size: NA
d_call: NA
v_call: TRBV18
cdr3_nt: TGTGCCAGCTCACCGACGTTCTACGAGCAGTACTTC
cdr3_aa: CASSPTFYEQYF

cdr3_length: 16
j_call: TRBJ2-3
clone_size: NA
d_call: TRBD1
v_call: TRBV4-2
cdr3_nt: TGTGCCAGCAGCCAAGCCGGGACAGGGGGCACAGATACGCAGTATTTT
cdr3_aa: CASSQAGTGGTDTQYF

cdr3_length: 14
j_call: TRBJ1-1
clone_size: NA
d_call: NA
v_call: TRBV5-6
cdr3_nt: TGTGCCAGCAGCTTGTATAGGCTGAACACTGAAGCTTTCTTT
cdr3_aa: CASSLYRLNTEAFF

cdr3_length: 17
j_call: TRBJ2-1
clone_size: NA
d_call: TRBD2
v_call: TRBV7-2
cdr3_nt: TGTGCCAGCAGCTTAGGGGGGAGCGCGGGAGGTTCCAATGAGCAGTTCTTC
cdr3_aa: CASSLGGSAGGSNEQFF

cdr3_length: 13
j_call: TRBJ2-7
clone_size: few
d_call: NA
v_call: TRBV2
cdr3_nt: TGTGCCAGCAGTCTGCGCCCTAGGTACGAGCAGTACTTC
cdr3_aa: CASSLRPRYEQYF

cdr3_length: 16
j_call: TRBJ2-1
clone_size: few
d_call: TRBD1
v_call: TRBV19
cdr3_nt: TGTGCCAGTAGTCGGGGAAGACAGGGGATCTACAATGAGCAGTTCTTC
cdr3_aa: CASSRGRQGIYNEQFF

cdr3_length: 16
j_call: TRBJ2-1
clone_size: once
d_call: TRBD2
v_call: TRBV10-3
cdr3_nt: TGTGCCATCAGTGACCCGGGACTAGCGGGAGGCTATGAGCAGTTCTTC
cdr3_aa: CAISDPGLAGGYEQFF

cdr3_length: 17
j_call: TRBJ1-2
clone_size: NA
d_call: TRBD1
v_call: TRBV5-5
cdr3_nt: TGTGCCAGCAGCTTGGTCCCGGCAGGGGGCGCTGGGTATGGCTACACCTTC
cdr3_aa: CASSLVPAGGAGYGYTF

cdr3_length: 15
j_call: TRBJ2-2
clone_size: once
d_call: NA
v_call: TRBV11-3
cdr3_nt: TGTGCCAGCAGCTTAGGCGGGTTTGGCACCGGGGAGCTGTTTTTT
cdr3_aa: CASSLGGFGTGELFF

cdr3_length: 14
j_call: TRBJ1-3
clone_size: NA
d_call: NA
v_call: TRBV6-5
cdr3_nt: TGTGCCAGCAGGAAGGGTCTCTCTGGAAACACCATATATTTT
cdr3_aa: CASRKGLSGNTIYF

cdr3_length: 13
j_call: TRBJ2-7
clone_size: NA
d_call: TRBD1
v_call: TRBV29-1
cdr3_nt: TGCAGCGTGGACGGGACAGGGGCCTACGAGCAGTACTTC
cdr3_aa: CSVDGTGAYEQYF

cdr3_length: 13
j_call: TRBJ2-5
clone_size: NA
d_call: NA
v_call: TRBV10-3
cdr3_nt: TGTGCCATCGCTCAGGGGAGTGAAGAGACCCAGTACTTC
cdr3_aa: CAIAQGSEETQYF

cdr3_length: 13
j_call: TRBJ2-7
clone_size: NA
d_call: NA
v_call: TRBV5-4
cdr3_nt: TGTGCCAGCAGCTTGGGCAAGACCTACGAGCAGTACTTC
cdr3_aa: CASSLGKTYEQYF